The present T cell receptor (beta chain) was sequenced within a study of blood T cell repertoires in COVID-19. Across the whole study: From the United States, Italy and Spain came samples of acute and convalescent COVID-19. From T cells, B-cell-depleted T cells, or PBMCs came the material, which was cDNA or gDNA.

Germline lookup yields CDR1 SGHTS and CDR2 YDEGEE. V was shortened by 2 bases and J by 2 bases, with 11 bases between the two germline ends. This CDR3 has 14 amino acids. In the authors' methods: Reference gene primer amplification in the assay estimated nucleated cell counts. Here immunoSEQ multiplex PCR was the method, and the copy in TCRdb shows in-frame clones only, minus some. The DNA was the basis for D and trimming; V, J and clone size are from that table. The profile covers tens of thousands of clones, with roughly 77% appearing a single time and about 16% taken by the ten largest. This clone occurred a few times.

Sequencing input: peripheral blood. The sequence derives from a man older than 75 with acute or convalescent COVID-19. This chain connects TRBV5-8 to TRBJ2-7; D may be TRBD2 (6 bases). The CDR3 loop reads CASSFFGGAYEQYF. The CDR3, as DNA: TGTGCCAGCAGCTTCTTTGGCGGGGCCTACGAGCAGTACTTC.